This T cell receptor beta chain comes out of a study of OX40 agonist ivuxolimab in advanced cancers. Study-wide background: Patients were infused with ivuxolimab every 2 weeks at 0.01 to 10 mg/kg.

The J segment lost 8 bases and the V segment lost 4 bases, leaving 15 bases of the junction unmatched. This CDR3 is 16 amino acids long. Germline-derived CDR1 and CDR2 are SEHNR and FQNEAQ (reference sequence). Assay: immunoSEQ multiplex PCR; the TCRdb copy retains only in-frame clones and omits some. This sample carries 45,000 to 55,000 clones, approximately 94% of them seen once, and the ten largest clones take more than 10%. Autoimmune disease history or systemic immunosuppression was exclusionary. The source was CD4+ or CD8+ T cells sorted from blood, collected in a trial of the OX40 agonist ivuxolimab. This clonotype was sampled from an adult with an advanced solid tumor such as melanoma, head and neck, liver or kidney cancer. V and J are TRBV7-9 and TRBJ1-2; 8 bases align to TRBD1. CDR3 sequence (DNA): TGTGCCAGCAGCTCCAACCGACCAGGGGGCGCGGGAGGCTACACCTTC. Protein product: CASSSNRPGGAGGYTF. Full variable domain (remainder filled in from reference TRBV7-9 and TRBJ1-2): DTGVSQNPRHKITKRGQNVTFRCDPISEHNRLYWYRQTLGQGPEFLTYFQNEAQLEKSRLLSDRFSAERPKGSFSTLEIQRTEQGDSAMYLCASSSNRPGGAGGYTFGSGTRLTVV.